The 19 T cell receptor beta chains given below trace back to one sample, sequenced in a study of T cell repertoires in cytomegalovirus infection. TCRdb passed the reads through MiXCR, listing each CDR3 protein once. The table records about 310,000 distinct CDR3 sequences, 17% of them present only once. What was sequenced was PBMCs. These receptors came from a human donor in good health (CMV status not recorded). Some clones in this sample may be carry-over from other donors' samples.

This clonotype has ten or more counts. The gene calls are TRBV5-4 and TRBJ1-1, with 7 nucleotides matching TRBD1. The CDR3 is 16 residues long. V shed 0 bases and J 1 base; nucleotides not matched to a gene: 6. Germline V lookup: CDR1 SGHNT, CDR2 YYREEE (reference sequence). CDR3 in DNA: TGTGCCAGCAGCTTGGCGGGGACAGTCCCGAACACTGAAGCTTTCTTT. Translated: CASSLAGTVPNTEAFF.

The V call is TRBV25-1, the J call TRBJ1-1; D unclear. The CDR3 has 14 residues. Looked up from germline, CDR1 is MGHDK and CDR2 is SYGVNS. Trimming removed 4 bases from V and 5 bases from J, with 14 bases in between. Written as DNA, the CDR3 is TGTGCCAGCAGTGCCGCCACCGGGTGGACTGAAGCTTTCTTT. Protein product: CASSAATGWTEAFF.

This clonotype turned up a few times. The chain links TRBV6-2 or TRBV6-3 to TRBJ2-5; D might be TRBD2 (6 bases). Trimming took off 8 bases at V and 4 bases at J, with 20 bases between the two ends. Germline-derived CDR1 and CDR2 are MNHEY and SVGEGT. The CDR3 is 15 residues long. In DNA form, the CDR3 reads TGTGCCAGCCGTACATTCCGGCAGGAGGGAGAGACCCAGTACTTC. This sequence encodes CASRTFRQEGETQYF.

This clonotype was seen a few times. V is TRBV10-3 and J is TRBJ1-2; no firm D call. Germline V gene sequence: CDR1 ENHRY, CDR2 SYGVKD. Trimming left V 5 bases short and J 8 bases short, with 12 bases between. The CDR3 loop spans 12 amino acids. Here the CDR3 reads CAISPIAQGYTF. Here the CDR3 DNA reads TGTGCCATCAGTCCGATTGCCCAGGGCTACACCTTC.

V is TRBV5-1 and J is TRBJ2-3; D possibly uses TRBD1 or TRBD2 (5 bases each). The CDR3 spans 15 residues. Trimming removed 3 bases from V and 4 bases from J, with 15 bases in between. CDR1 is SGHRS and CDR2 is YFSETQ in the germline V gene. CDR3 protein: CASSYGTSMADTQYF. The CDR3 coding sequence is TGCGCCAGCAGCTATGGGACCTCTATGGCAGATACGCAGTATTTT.

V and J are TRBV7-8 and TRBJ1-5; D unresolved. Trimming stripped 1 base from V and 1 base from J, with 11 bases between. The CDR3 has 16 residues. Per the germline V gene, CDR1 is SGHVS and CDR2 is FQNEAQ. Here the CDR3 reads CASSLVGGESNQPQHF. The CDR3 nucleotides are TGTGCCAGCAGCTTAGTTGGTGGGGAAAGCAATCAGCCCCAGCATTTT.

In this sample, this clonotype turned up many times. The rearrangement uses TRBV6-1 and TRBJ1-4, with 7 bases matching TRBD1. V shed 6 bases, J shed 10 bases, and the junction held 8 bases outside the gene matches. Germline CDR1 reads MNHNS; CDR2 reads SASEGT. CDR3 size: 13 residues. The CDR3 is CASSLGDSRKLFF. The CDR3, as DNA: TGTGCCAGCAGCCTAGGGGACAGCCGAAAACTGTTTTTT.

The CDR3 here is CATSDFRTGDYSNQPQHF. In nucleotides, the CDR3 is TGTGCCACCAGTGATTTCCGGACAGGGGACTATAGCAATCAGCCCCAGCATTTT. The chain links TRBV24-1 to TRBJ1-5; 9 positions match TRBD1. Germline V gene lookup returns CDR1 KGHDR and CDR2 SFDVKD. With V trimmed by 1 base and J by 0 bases, 6 bases remained unmatched. The CDR3 has 18 amino acids.

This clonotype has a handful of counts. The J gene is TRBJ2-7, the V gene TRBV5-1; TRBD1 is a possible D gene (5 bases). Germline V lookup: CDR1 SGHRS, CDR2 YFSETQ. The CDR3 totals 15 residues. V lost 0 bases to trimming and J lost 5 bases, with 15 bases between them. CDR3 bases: TGCGCCAGCAGCTTGGCAGGGTTTTCATCGGACGAGCAGTACTTC. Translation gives CASSLAGFSSDEQYF.

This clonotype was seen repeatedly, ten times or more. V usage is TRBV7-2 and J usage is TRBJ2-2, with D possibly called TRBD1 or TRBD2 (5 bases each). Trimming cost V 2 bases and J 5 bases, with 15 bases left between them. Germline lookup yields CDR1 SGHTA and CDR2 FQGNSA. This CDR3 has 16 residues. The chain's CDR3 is CASSLNSGPTTGELFF. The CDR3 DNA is TGTGCCAGCAGCTTAAATTCGGGGCCCACTACCGGGGAGCTGTTTTTT.

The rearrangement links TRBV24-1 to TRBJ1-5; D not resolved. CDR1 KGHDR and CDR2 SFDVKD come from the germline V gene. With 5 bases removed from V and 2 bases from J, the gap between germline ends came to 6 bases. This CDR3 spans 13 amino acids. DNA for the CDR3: TGTGCCACCAGTGGGCCCGGCAATCAGCCCCAGCATTTT. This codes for CATSGPGNQPQHF.

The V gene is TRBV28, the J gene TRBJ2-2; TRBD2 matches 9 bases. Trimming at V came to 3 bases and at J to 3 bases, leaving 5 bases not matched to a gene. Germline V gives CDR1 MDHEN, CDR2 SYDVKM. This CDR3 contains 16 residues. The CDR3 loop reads CASSFGGGADTGELFF. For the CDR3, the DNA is TGTGCCAGCAGTTTCGGCGGGGGGGCTGACACCGGGGAGCTGTTTTTT.

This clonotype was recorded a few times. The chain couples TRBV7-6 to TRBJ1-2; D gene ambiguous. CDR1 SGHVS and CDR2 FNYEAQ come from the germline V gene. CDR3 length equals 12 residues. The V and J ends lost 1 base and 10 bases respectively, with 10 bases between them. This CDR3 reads CASSLVPSSYTF. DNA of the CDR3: TGTGCCAGCAGCTTAGTTCCATCGTCCTACACCTTC.

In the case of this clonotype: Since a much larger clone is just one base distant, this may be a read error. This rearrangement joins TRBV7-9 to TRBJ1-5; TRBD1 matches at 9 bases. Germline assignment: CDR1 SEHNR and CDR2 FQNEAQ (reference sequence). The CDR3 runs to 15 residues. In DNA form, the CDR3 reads TGTGCCAGCAGCACCGGGACAGGGAGCAGTCAGCCCCAGCATTTT. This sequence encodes CASSTGTGSSQPQHF.

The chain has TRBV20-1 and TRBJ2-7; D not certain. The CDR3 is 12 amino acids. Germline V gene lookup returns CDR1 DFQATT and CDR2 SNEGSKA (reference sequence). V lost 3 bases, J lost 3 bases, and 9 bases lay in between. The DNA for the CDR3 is TGCAGTGCTAGGAATAGTGTCTACGAGCAGTACTTC. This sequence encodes CSARNSVYEQYF.

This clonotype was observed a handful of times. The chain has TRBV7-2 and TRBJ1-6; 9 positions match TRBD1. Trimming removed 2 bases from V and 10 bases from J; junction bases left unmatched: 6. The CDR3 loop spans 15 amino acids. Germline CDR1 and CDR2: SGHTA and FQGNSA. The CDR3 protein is CASSLWTGVYSPLHF. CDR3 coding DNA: TGTGCCAGCAGCTTATGGACAGGGGTTTACTCACCCCTCCACTTT.

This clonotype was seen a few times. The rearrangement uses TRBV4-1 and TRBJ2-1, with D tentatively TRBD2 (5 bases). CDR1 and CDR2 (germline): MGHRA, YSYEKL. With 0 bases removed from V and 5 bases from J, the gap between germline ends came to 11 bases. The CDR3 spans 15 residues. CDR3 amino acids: CASSQDGRAHNEQFF. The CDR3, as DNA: TGCGCCAGCAGCCAAGATGGGCGGGCCCACAATGAGCAGTTCTTC.

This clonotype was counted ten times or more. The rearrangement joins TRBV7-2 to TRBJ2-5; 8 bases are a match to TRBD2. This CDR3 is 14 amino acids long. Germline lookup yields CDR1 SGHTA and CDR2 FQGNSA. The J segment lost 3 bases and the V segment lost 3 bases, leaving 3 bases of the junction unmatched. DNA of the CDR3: TGTGCCAGCAGCTTGGGACTAGTTGAAGAGACCCAGTACTTC. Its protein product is CASSLGLVEETQYF.

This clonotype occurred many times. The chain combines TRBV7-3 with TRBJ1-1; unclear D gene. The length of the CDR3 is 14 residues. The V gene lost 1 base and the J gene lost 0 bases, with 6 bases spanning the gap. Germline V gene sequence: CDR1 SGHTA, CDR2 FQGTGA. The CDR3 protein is CASSLNGMNTEAFF. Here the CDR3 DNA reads TGTGCCAGCAGCTTAAACGGGATGAACACTGAAGCTTTCTTT.